This T cell receptor beta chain was retrieved from a study of early T cells in non-severe SARS-CoV-2 infection. On the study more broadly: The chains were unpaired, and the sequenced material was bulk RNA from unsorted whole blood.

The CDR3 runs 13 residues. V was cut by 8 bases and J by 1 base, with 10 bases left in between. The germline CDR1 and CDR2 sequences are SNHLY and FYNNEI. Individual cDNA molecules were tagged with unique molecular identifiers, the study reported. TCRdb processed the 5' RACE reads anew with MiXCR; each CDR3 protein has one entry. The sample has about 33,000 distinct CDR3 sequences, around 5% seen once. For this clonotype: This clone may be a read error of a much larger clone one base away.

Material for sequencing was whole blood. The clonotype was recovered from an adult who was a healthcare worker with PCR-confirmed SARS-CoV-2 infection or an uninfected control (not recorded which). The chain recombines TRBV2 with TRBJ2-3; D is tentatively TRBD1 or TRBD2 (5 bases each). CDR3 loop: CASYEGRTDTQYF. As DNA, the CDR3 is TGTGCCAGCTACGAGGGGCGCACAGATACGCAGTATTTT. Full variable domain (remainder filled in from reference TRBV2 and TRBJ2-3): EPEVTQTPSHQVTQMGQEVILRCVPISNHLYFYWYRQILGQKVEFLVSFYNNEISEKSEIFDDQFSVERPDGSNFTLKIRSTKLEDSAMYFCASYEGRTDTQYFGPGTRLTVL.